This paragraph reports one TCR beta chain. These data come from a study of long-term antiretroviral therapy in people with HIV. CDR1 and CDR2 (germline): SGDLS, YYNGEE. Trimming took 10 bases from V and 6 from J; bases not matched to a gene: 13. The CDR3 sequence is 14 residues long. Version v3.0 of the immunoSEQ assay ran at survey level. Using immunoSEQ multiplex PCR, the repertoire was profiled, and TCRdb retains in-frame clones only, with some absent. Altogether 26,000 or so clones are present, roughly 90% being singletons, with the ten largest covering 4.1%. The sample consisted of unsorted PBMCs, taken 0.5 years after starting antiretroviral therapy. The sequence derives from a woman aged 18 to 35 with HIV. J is TRBJ2-7 and V is TRBV9; 10 bases agree with TRBD1. CDR3 residues: CASAEGTGVVEQYF. The CDR3 DNA sequence: TGTGCCTCGGCCGAAGGGACAGGGGTGGTCGAGCAGTACTTC. Complete variable domain (other parts from reference TRBV9 and TRBJ2-7): DSGVTQTPKHLITATGQRVTLRCSPRSGDLSVYWYQQSLDQGLQFLIQYYNGEERAKGNILERFSAQQFPDLHSELNLSSLELGDSALYFCASAEGTGVVEQYFGPGTRLTVT.